This TCR beta chain was identified in a study of control samples from healthy donors and cancer patients. CDR3 length: 14 amino acids. Germline V gene sequence: CDR1 WSHSY, CDR2 SAAADI. V dropped 7 bases and J dropped 5 bases, with 17 bases sitting between them. Assay used: immunoSEQ multiplex PCR; TCRdb lists only in-frame clones, some missing. The sample contains approximately 220,000 clones, roughly 94% of which appear only once. The sequencing sample was made of blood. This TCR was recovered from a man aged 50-60 years in good health. This sequence joins TRBV10-2 and TRBJ1-1; tentative D call: TRBD1 (6 bases). CDR3 residues: CASKGVRVKTEAFF. CDR3 in DNA: TGCGCCAGCAAGGGGGTTAGGGTTAAAACTGAAGCTTTCTTT.